These 18 T cell receptor beta chains were sequenced from one sample in a study of blood T cell repertoires in COVID-19. TCRdb's copy holds only in-frame clones and misses some; the assay was immunoSEQ multiplex PCR. The repertoire holds 150,000 to 200,000 clones, 70% to 85% seen once, with more than 6% in the top ten. Sequencing was done on a sample of peripheral blood. These receptors were taken from a woman in her thirties or forties with COVID-19, enrolled during active disease.

V and J are TRBV28 and TRBJ1-5, with no clear D. The CDR3 extends over 11 amino acids. Between the trimmed V and J ends, which lost 5 bases and 15 bases, there was a span of 14 bases. The germline V gene encodes CDR1 MDHEN and CDR2 SYDVKM. The CDR3 reads CASSGLGVMHF. CDR3 sequence (DNA): TGTGCCAGCAGTGGCCTCGGGGTAATGCATTTT.

The CDR3 DNA is TGTGCCAGCAGCCCGAGGGGAAGGGGGTGCCCTAAAATCTCTGGGGCCAACGTCCTGACTTTC. Protein: CASSPRGRGCPKISGANVLTF. The V gene is TRBV21-1, the J gene TRBJ2-6; the table's D call of TRBD1 was not tested on the DNA. TRBV21-1 is designated a pseudogene. The CDR3 is 21 amino acids.

V gene TRBV27 combines with J gene TRBJ2-1; TRBD1 matches at 8 bases. The CDR3 spans 15 residues. J gave up 2 bases and V 7 bases, and 7 bases lay outside the gene matches. In germline, CDR1 is MNHEY, CDR2 SMNVEV (reference sequence). CDR3 residues: CASTLSGGPYNEQFF. CDR3 nucleotides: TGTGCCAGCACTCTCTCAGGGGGCCCCTACAATGAGCAGTTCTTC.

The CDR3 protein is CAWSVGGARQPQHF. The CDR3 nucleotides read TGTGCCTGGAGTGTTGGGGGGGCTAGGCAGCCCCAGCATTTT. The V gene is TRBV30, the J gene TRBJ1-5; maybe TRBD1 (6 bases). This CDR3 is 14 amino acids long. V lost 0 bases and J 7 bases, leaving 13 bases between the germline ends. Germline lookup yields CDR1 GTSNPN and CDR2 SVGIG (reference sequence).

The chain carries TRBV18 and TRBJ2-1, with 7 bases lining up with TRBD1. Trimming took 6 bases from V and 6 from J; bases not matched to a gene: 8. CDR1 and CDR2 from the germline V gene are KGHSH and LQKENI. CDR3 length: 14 amino acids. The CDR3 protein is CASSLDRTVNEQFF. The CDR3 DNA reads as TGTGCCAGCTCGTTGGACAGGACAGTCAATGAGCAGTTCTTC.

The chain joins TRBV5-6 to TRBJ1-1; 9 nucleotides line up with TRBD1. Losses at the gene ends were 0 bases for V and 11 bases for J; bases not matched to a gene: 5. The V gene's germline CDR1 is SGHDT and CDR2 YYEEEE. CDR3 length: 13 residues. CDR3 coding DNA: TGTGCCAGCAGCTTGGCCCCGACAGGGGGGGCTTTCTTT. Amino acid sequence: CASSLAPTGGAFF.

This clone was observed a few times. This rearrangement joins TRBV30 to TRBJ1-2; D may be TRBD1 (5 bases). CDR3 length: 14 amino acids. The V end lost 3 bases, the J end lost 7 bases, and 18 bases lay between the germline ends. CDR1 is GTSNPN, CDR2 SVGIG, per germline (reference sequence). CDR3 sequence: CAWSQGRDGSGYTF. DNA of the CDR3: TGTGCCTGGAGCCAAGGGCGGGACGGTTCTGGCTACACCTTC.

This chain joins TRBV7-8 and TRBJ2-7; D may be TRBD1 (6 bases). CDR1 SGHVS and CDR2 FQNEAQ come from the germline V gene. With 5 bases removed from V and 4 bases from J, the gap between germline ends came to 15 bases. The CDR3 is 14 amino acids. CDR3 sequence: CASSRTEQSYEQYV. Written as DNA, the CDR3 is TGTGCCAGCAGCCGGACAGAGCAATCATACGAGCAGTACGTC.

Only a few counts were recorded for this clone. The chain links TRBV2 to TRBJ2-1; 8 bases agree with TRBD2. Trimming took 6 bases from V and 3 from J; bases not matched to a gene: 10. CDR1 is SNHLY, CDR2 FYNNEI, per germline. The CDR3 has 16 amino acids. This chain's CDR3 is CASRERTSSLYNEQFF. For the CDR3, the DNA is TGTGCCAGCAGGGAAAGGACTAGCTCCCTCTACAATGAGCAGTTCTTC.

This chain connects TRBV9 to TRBJ2-1; perhaps TRBD2 as D (6 bases). Germline-derived CDR1 and CDR2 are SGDLS and YYNGEE. The CDR3 runs to 14 residues. V lost 0 bases and J lost 5, with 9 bases in between. In DNA, the CDR3 is TGTGCCAGCAGCGTAGCACTAGCTAACAATGAGCAGTTCTTC. Translated, it gives CASSVALANNEQFF.

This clone was seen a single time. The CDR3: CASRQVANEKLFF. The DNA of the CDR3 is TGTGCCTCTCGACAGGTCGCTAATGAAAAACTGTTTTTT. This chain joins TRBV30 and TRBJ1-4; maybe TRBD1 (6 bases). Trimming took off 7 bases at V and 3 bases at J, with 12 bases between the two ends. This CDR3 has 13 residues. Germline CDR1 and CDR2: GTSNPN and SVGIG (reference sequence).

This clone was recorded once. The chain combines TRBV10-3 with TRBJ1-2, with 7 bases lining up with TRBD1. Germline-derived CDR1 and CDR2 are ENHRY and SYGVKD. After removal of 5 bases from V and 3 bases from J, the junction contained 0 bases not matched to a gene. CDR3 length equals 12 residues. The CDR3 DNA reads TGTGCCATCAGTACAGGGGACTATGGCTACACCTTC. This encodes CAISTGDYGYTF.

At least ten counts were recorded for this clone. The J gene is TRBJ2-1, the V gene TRBV5-1; 9 bases map to TRBD1. From germline, CDR1 is SGHRS and CDR2 YFSETQ. Losses at the gene ends were 7 bases for V and 6 bases for J; bases not matched to a gene: 8. The length of the CDR3 is 14 residues. CDR3 nucleotides: TGCGCCAGCTTCCCGGGACAGGGTAGCAATGAGCAGTTCTTC. Amino acids: CASFPGQGSNEQFF.

The V gene is TRBV12-5, the J gene TRBJ2-5, with 9 bases lining up with TRBD2. V shed 6 bases, J shed 9 bases, and the junction held 8 bases outside the gene matches. This CDR3 is 13 amino acids long. The germline CDR1 and CDR2 sequences are LGHNT and FRNRAP. This CDR3 is CASGGTSIGSQYF. CDR3 bases: TGTGCTAGTGGCGGGACTAGCATCGGGTCCCAGTACTTC.

V is TRBV19 and J is TRBJ2-1; D might be TRBD2 (6 bases). Per the germline V gene, CDR1 is LNHDA and CDR2 is SQIVND (reference sequence). The germline V and J ends were trimmed by 8 bases and 3 bases, with 14 bases remaining between them. This CDR3 region has 14 residues. The CDR3 loop reads CASADGGNYNEQFF. The CDR3, as DNA: TGTGCCAGTGCCGATGGAGGGAACTACAATGAGCAGTTCTTC.

This sequence joins TRBV4-1 and TRBJ1-1, with a possible D match to TRBD1 (6 bases). CDR1 is MGHRA and CDR2 is YSYEKL in the germline V gene. The CDR3 loop spans 18 amino acids. Trimming pared 0 bases from V and 5 bases from J, leaving 22 bases between. DNA for the CDR3: TGCGCCAGCAGCCAAGAGACCCCAGCGGCAGGGGTTCAGACTGAAGCTTTCTTT. This translates into CASSQETPAAGVQTEAFF.

The chain carries TRBV20-1 and TRBJ1-2; D ambiguous. This CDR3 contains 11 residues. The V gene's germline CDR1 is DFQATT and CDR2 SNEGSKA (reference sequence). The germline V and J ends were trimmed by 3 bases and 10 bases, with 12 bases remaining between them. The CDR3 DNA is TGCAGTGCTAGTCGGTTAGTCTTCTACACCTTC. Translated: CSASRLVFYTF.

This clone was observed a handful of times. Here the CDR3 reads CASSLTGPDTQYF. CDR3 in DNA: TGTGCCAGCAGCTTGACAGGGCCAGATACGCAGTATTTT. V is TRBV11-3 and J is TRBJ2-3, with 7 nucleotides matching TRBD1. V lost 3 bases to trimming and J lost 4 bases; unmatched junction nucleotides: 1. The CDR3 runs to 13 residues. CDR1 and CDR2 from the germline V gene are SGHNT and YENEEA.